A selection of T cell receptor beta chains follows, all from one sample in a study of blood T cell repertoires in COVID-19. Sequenced by immunoSEQ multiplex PCR; TCRdb stores in-frame clones only, minus some. This sample has 150,000 or so clones; less than 85% occur once, and the top ten carry about 4.6%. Specimen: PBMCs or T cells enriched from blood (not recorded which). The receptors were gathered from a woman aged 45-65 years who had recovered from COVID-19. Both conserved end residues are part of each CDR3. The order of the fields is D gene, V gene, J gene, clone size, CDR3 protein, CDR3 DNA. D genes are given only for firm matches. Size values are once, few and many counts, or a class for expanded clones, and some rows have none.

D gene: TRBD1; V gene: TRBV12-3/TRBV12-4; J gene: TRBJ1-2; clone size: NA; CDR3 protein: CASSSDRGYGYTF; CDR3 DNA: TGTGCCAGCAGCAGCGACAGGGGCTATGGCTACACCTTC
D gene: NA; V gene: TRBV18; J gene: TRBJ1-2; clone size: NA; CDR3 protein: CASSPSRAYGYTF; CDR3 DNA: TGTGCCAGCTCACCCAGCAGGGCCTATGGCTACACCTTC
D gene: NA; V gene: TRBV7-2; J gene: TRBJ1-1; clone size: NA; CDR3 protein: CASSYQGKKGTEAFF; CDR3 DNA: TGTGCCAGCAGCTACCAGGGAAAGAAGGGCACTGAAGCTTTCTTT
D gene: NA; V gene: TRBV9; J gene: TRBJ1-1; clone size: few; CDR3 protein: CASSPEGRVATEAFF; CDR3 DNA: TGTGCCAGCAGCCCGGAGGGCAGGGTGGCCACTGAAGCTTTCTTT
D gene: NA; V gene: TRBV7-2; J gene: TRBJ1-4; clone size: NA; CDR3 protein: CASSLIFGDNEKLFF; CDR3 DNA: TGTGCCAGCAGCTTAATTTTCGGGGATAATGAAAAACTGTTTTTT
D gene: TRBD2; V gene: TRBV9; J gene: TRBJ2-3; clone size: NA; CDR3 protein: CASSGGGAYTQYF; CDR3 DNA: TGTGCCAGCAGCGGCGGGGGGGCCTATACGCAGTATTTT
D gene: NA; V gene: TRBV2; J gene: TRBJ1-6; clone size: NA; CDR3 protein: CASKTFSDSPLHF; CDR3 DNA: TGTGCCAGCAAGACTTTCTCGGATTCACCCCTCCACTTT
D gene: NA; V gene: TRBV28; J gene: TRBJ1-1; clone size: NA; CDR3 protein: CASSLQGGGNTEAFF; CDR3 DNA: TGTGCCAGCAGTTTACAGGGCGGGGGTAACACTGAAGCTTTCTTT
D gene: TRBD1; V gene: TRBV6-5; J gene: TRBJ1-6; clone size: NA; CDR3 protein: CASTLTGEDNSPLHF; CDR3 DNA: TGTGCCAGCACTTTGACAGGGGAGGATAATTCACCCCTCCACTTT
D gene: NA; V gene: TRBV9; J gene: TRBJ2-2; clone size: NA; CDR3 protein: CASSVGSPGGELFF; CDR3 DNA: TGTGCCAGCAGCGTAGGGTCACCCGGCGGGGAGCTGTTTTTT
D gene: NA; V gene: TRBV6-2/TRBV6-3; J gene: TRBJ1-6; clone size: NA; CDR3 protein: CASSWMRSSYNSPLHF; CDR3 DNA: TGTGCCAGCAGTTGGATGAGGAGCTCCTATAATTCACCCCTCCACTTT
D gene: NA; V gene: TRBV6-2/TRBV6-3; J gene: TRBJ1-4; clone size: NA; CDR3 protein: CASSDQGTNEKLFF; CDR3 DNA: TGTGCCAGCAGCGACCAGGGAACTAATGAAAAACTGTTTTTT
D gene: TRBD2; V gene: TRBV28; J gene: TRBJ2-5; clone size: NA; CDR3 protein: CASSFRPAGDQETQYF; CDR3 DNA: TGTGCCAGCAGCTTCCGGCCAGCGGGGGATCAAGAGACCCAGTACTTC
D gene: TRBD2; V gene: TRBV7-8; J gene: TRBJ2-1; clone size: NA; CDR3 protein: CASSPRPLGTSHNEQFF; CDR3 DNA: TGTGCCAGCAGCCCCCGCCCCCTCGGGACTAGCCACAATGAGCAGTTCTTC
D gene: NA; V gene: TRBV19; J gene: TRBJ1-5; clone size: NA; CDR3 protein: CASSIDLGGPQHF; CDR3 DNA: TGTGCCAGTAGTATAGATCTCGGAGGGCCCCAGCATTTT
D gene: TRBD2; V gene: TRBV5-1; J gene: TRBJ2-3; clone size: NA; CDR3 protein: CASSLGLAADADTQYF; CDR3 DNA: TGCGCCAGCAGCTTAGGACTAGCGGCCGACGCAGATACGCAGTATTTT
D gene: NA; V gene: TRBV30; J gene: TRBJ2-1; clone size: NA; CDR3 protein: CAWRAAPTPRYNEQFF; CDR3 DNA: TGTGCCTGGAGGGCGGCGCCTACGCCACGATACAATGAGCAGTTCTTC
D gene: TRBD2; V gene: TRBV24-1; J gene: TRBJ2-1; clone size: NA; CDR3 protein: CATSDPSGINNEQFF; CDR3 DNA: TGTGCCACCAGTGACCCCAGCGGGATCAACAATGAGCAGTTCTTC
D gene: TRBD2; V gene: TRBV4-1; J gene: TRBJ2-5; clone size: NA; CDR3 protein: CASSQLGLAGLSQYF; CDR3 DNA: TGCGCCAGCAGCCAGCTCGGACTAGCGGGGCTTTCCCAGTACTTC
D gene: TRBD2; V gene: TRBV6-5; J gene: TRBJ2-1; clone size: NA; CDR3 protein: CASVSGGANNEQFF; CDR3 DNA: TGTGCCAGCGTGAGCGGGGGGGCCAACAATGAGCAGTTCTTC
D gene: TRBD1; V gene: TRBV30; J gene: TRBJ1-5; clone size: NA; CDR3 protein: CAWARQGRGPQHF; CDR3 DNA: TGTGCCTGGGCAAGACAGGGGCGCGGGCCCCAGCATTTT
D gene: NA; V gene: TRBV7-9; J gene: TRBJ1-1; clone size: NA; CDR3 protein: CASSTPRMNTEAFF; CDR3 DNA: TGTGCCAGCAGCACTCCGAGGATGAACACTGAAGCTTTCTTT
D gene: NA; V gene: TRBV7-8; J gene: TRBJ1-6; clone size: NA; CDR3 protein: CASSFAAFGNSPLHF; CDR3 DNA: TGTGCCAGCAGCTTCGCAGCCTTCGGGAATTCACCCCTCCACTTT
D gene: TRBD2; V gene: TRBV27; J gene: TRBJ2-5; clone size: NA; CDR3 protein: CASSFTSASWTQYF; CDR3 DNA: TGTGCCAGCAGTTTTACTAGCGCCTCCTGGACCCAGTACTTC
D gene: TRBD1; V gene: TRBV6-5; J gene: TRBJ1-5; clone size: once; CDR3 protein: CASSQDRANQPQHF; CDR3 DNA: TGTGCCAGCAGTCAGGACAGGGCCAATCAGCCCCAGCATTTT
D gene: NA; V gene: TRBV12-5; J gene: TRBJ2-2; clone size: NA; CDR3 protein: CASGLLLPSGNTGELFF; CDR3 DNA: TGTGCTAGTGGTTTGCTGCTTCCGTCGGGGAACACCGGGGAGCTGTTTTTT
D gene: NA; V gene: TRBV29-1; J gene: TRBJ2-1; clone size: NA; CDR3 protein: CSAGQGGDEQFF; CDR3 DNA: TGCAGCGCTGGGCAGGGTGGCGATGAGCAGTTCTTC
D gene: NA; V gene: TRBV29-1; J gene: TRBJ2-3; clone size: NA; CDR3 protein: CSVEGQVEDTQYF; CDR3 DNA: TGCAGCGTTGAAGGACAGGTTGAAGATACGCAGTATTTT
D gene: TRBD1; V gene: TRBV3-1/TRBV3-2; J gene: TRBJ2-1; clone size: NA; CDR3 protein: CASSQDSGTGLRRKFF; CDR3 DNA: TGTGCCAGCAGCCAAGATAGTGGGACAGGCCTCCGGCGAAAGTTCTTC
D gene: NA; V gene: TRBV28; J gene: TRBJ1-2; clone size: NA; CDR3 protein: CASSPRTPVYGYTF; CDR3 DNA: TGTGCCAGCAGTCCCCGGACACCTGTATATGGCTACACCTTC
D gene: NA; V gene: TRBV5-3; J gene: TRBJ1-2; clone size: NA; CDR3 protein: CARKAGDGYTF; CDR3 DNA: TGTGCCAGAAAGGCGGGTGACGGCTACACCTTC
D gene: NA; V gene: TRBV12-3/TRBV12-4; J gene: TRBJ1-5; clone size: NA; CDR3 protein: CASSFPQQPQHF; CDR3 DNA: TGTGCCAGCAGTTTTCCCCAGCAGCCCCAGCATTTT
D gene: NA; V gene: TRBV11-2; J gene: TRBJ1-2; clone size: NA; CDR3 protein: CASSPIQEGYTF; CDR3 DNA: TGTGCCAGCAGCCCAATTCAGGAAGGCTACACCTTC
D gene: NA; V gene: TRBV5-8; J gene: TRBJ1-1; clone size: NA; CDR3 protein: CASSLGGPAFF; CDR3 DNA: TGTGCCAGCAGCTTAGGAGGGCCGGCTTTCTTT
D gene: NA; V gene: TRBV5-1; J gene: TRBJ1-1; clone size: NA; CDR3 protein: CASSLGRTAGTEAFF; CDR3 DNA: TGCGCCAGCAGCTTGGGTCGGACCGCGGGGACTGAAGCTTTCTTT
D gene: NA; V gene: TRBV2; J gene: TRBJ1-1; clone size: once; CDR3 protein: CASHYDLTGEAFF; CDR3 DNA: TGTGCCAGCCATTACGACCTTACAGGGGAAGCTTTCTTT
D gene: TRBD1; V gene: TRBV18; J gene: TRBJ1-1; clone size: NA; CDR3 protein: CASSPDRGNTEAFF; CDR3 DNA: TGTGCCAGCTCACCAGACAGGGGGAACACTGAAGCTTTCTTT
D gene: NA; V gene: TRBV30; J gene: TRBJ1-1; clone size: NA; CDR3 protein: CAWSRWSLGAFF; CDR3 DNA: TGTGCCTGGAGCCGGTGGAGTCTCGGGGCTTTCTTT
D gene: NA; V gene: TRBV6-6; J gene: TRBJ2-2; clone size: NA; CDR3 protein: CASSYTSGDTGELFF; CDR3 DNA: TGTGCCAGCAGTTACACCTCCGGGGACACCGGGGAGCTGTTTTTT
D gene: NA; V gene: TRBV28; J gene: TRBJ1-2; clone size: NA; CDR3 protein: CASSLTGYGYTF; CDR3 DNA: TGTGCCAGCAGTCTGACGGGGTATGGCTACACCTTC
D gene: NA; V gene: TRBV27; J gene: TRBJ2-1; clone size: NA; CDR3 protein: CASSPRGSYNEQFF; CDR3 DNA: TGTGCCAGCAGTCCCCGCGGCAGCTACAATGAGCAGTTCTTC
D gene: NA; V gene: TRBV7-3; J gene: TRBJ1-3; clone size: NA; CDR3 protein: CASSSDSSGNTIYF; CDR3 DNA: TGTGCCAGCAGTTCCGACAGCTCTGGAAACACCATATATTTT
D gene: NA; V gene: TRBV3-1/TRBV3-2; J gene: TRBJ1-1; clone size: NA; CDR3 protein: CASSQPGDVTEAFF; CDR3 DNA: TGTGCCAGCAGCCAACCGGGGGATGTAACTGAAGCTTTCTTT
D gene: TRBD1; V gene: TRBV9; J gene: TRBJ1-2; clone size: NA; CDR3 protein: CASSVATRRGGGQNYGYTF; CDR3 DNA: TGTGCCAGCAGCGTAGCTACGAGAAGAGGGGGCGGTCAAAACTATGGCTACACCTTC
D gene: TRBD2; V gene: TRBV5-4; J gene: TRBJ2-2; clone size: once; CDR3 protein: CASSLESSGSPGGELFF; CDR3 DNA: TGTGCCAGCAGCTTGGAGTCTAGCGGGAGCCCTGGCGGGGAGCTGTTTTTT
D gene: TRBD1; V gene: TRBV10-2; J gene: TRBJ1-2; clone size: NA; CDR3 protein: CAAKEQGAGNYGYTF; CDR3 DNA: TGCGCCGCAAAAGAACAGGGGGCTGGGAACTATGGCTACACCTTC
D gene: NA; V gene: TRBV2; J gene: TRBJ1-6; clone size: NA; CDR3 protein: CASRGEQGSYNSPLHF; CDR3 DNA: TGTGCCAGCAGGGGAGAACAGGGCTCCTATAATTCACCCCTCCACTTT
D gene: TRBD2; V gene: TRBV11-3; J gene: TRBJ2-2; clone size: few; CDR3 protein: CASSSPSGGNTGELFF; CDR3 DNA: TGTGCCAGCAGCTCCCCTAGCGGGGGGAACACCGGGGAGCTGTTTTTT
D gene: NA; V gene: TRBV4-1; J gene: TRBJ1-1; clone size: NA; CDR3 protein: CASSQGQNWNTEAFF; CDR3 DNA: TGCGCCAGCAGCCAAGGCCAGAATTGGAACACTGAAGCTTTCTTT
D gene: TRBD1; V gene: TRBV28; J gene: TRBJ2-4; clone size: NA; CDR3 protein: CASSFGGQGNIQYF; CDR3 DNA: TGTGCCAGCAGTTTCGGGGGACAGGGGAACATTCAGTACTTC
D gene: NA; V gene: TRBV9; J gene: TRBJ2-2; clone size: NA; CDR3 protein: CASSVGRVPGELFF; CDR3 DNA: TGTGCCAGCAGCGTAGGCAGGGTCCCCGGGGAGCTGTTTTTT
D gene: NA; V gene: TRBV28; J gene: TRBJ1-2; clone size: NA; CDR3 protein: CASSFGRDGYTF; CDR3 DNA: TGTGCCAGCAGTTTTGGCCGGGATGGCTACACCTTC
D gene: NA; V gene: TRBV25-1; J gene: TRBJ1-6; clone size: NA; CDR3 protein: CATEEGVGNSPLHF; CDR3 DNA: TGTGCCACCGAAGAGGGAGTAGGTAATTCACCCCTCCACTTT
D gene: NA; V gene: TRBV6-6; J gene: TRBJ1-3; clone size: NA; CDR3 protein: CASSSRQATSGNTIYF; CDR3 DNA: TGTGCCAGCAGTTCAAGACAGGCGACCTCTGGAAACACCATATATTTT
D gene: NA; V gene: TRBV5-4; J gene: TRBJ1-2; clone size: NA; CDR3 protein: CASSPSGDLLGYGYTF; CDR3 DNA: TGTGCCAGCAGCCCCAGCGGGGACCTCCTGGGGTATGGCTACACCTTC
D gene: NA; V gene: TRBV27; J gene: TRBJ1-5; clone size: NA; CDR3 protein: CASRSDSYSNQPQHF; CDR3 DNA: TGTGCCAGCAGGTCGGACAGCTATAGCAATCAGCCCCAGCATTTT
D gene: NA; V gene: TRBV21-1; J gene: TRBJ1-5; clone size: NA; CDR3 protein: CATRPPEQPQHF; CDR3 DNA: TGTGCCACTAGACCCCCTGAGCAGCCCCAGCATTTT